Following are 14 T cell receptor beta chains from one sample sequenced in a study of blood T cell repertoires in COVID-19. The method was immunoSEQ multiplex PCR; TCRdb's version includes in-frame clones alone and lacks a portion of them. The sample contains 300,000 to 450,000 clones, approximately 92% of which appear only once. Sequencing was performed on PBMCs or T cells enriched from blood (not recorded which). These receptors came from a man aged 18-30 years who had recovered from COVID-19.

V gene TRBV29-1 combines with J gene TRBJ1-5, with D possibly being TRBD1 (6 bases). V was pared by 6 bases and J by 9 bases, with 21 bases between. The CDR3 consists of 14 residues. Looked up from germline, CDR1 is SQVTM and CDR2 is ANQGSEA. The CDR3 coding sequence is TGCAGCGTGGGGGTGGACAGCCAAGGGGGGCCCCAGCATTTT. Encoded protein: CSVGVDSQGGPQHF. The variable domain in full, completed from reference TRBV29-1 and TRBJ1-5, reads SAVISQKPSRDICQRGTSLTIQCQVDSQVTMMFWYRQQPGQSLTLIATANQGSEATYESGFVIDKFPISRPNLTFSTLTVSNMSPEDSSIYLCSVGVDSQGGPQHFGDGTRLSIL.

The gene calls are TRBV6-2 or TRBV6-3 and TRBJ2-1; 8 positions match TRBD2. The CDR3 totals 15 residues. Per the germline V gene, CDR1 is MNHEY and CDR2 is SVGEGT. V lost 6 bases to trimming and J lost 2 bases; unmatched junction nucleotides: 6. This CDR3 reads CASSPGTRPYNEQFF. CDR3 sequence (DNA): TGTGCCAGCAGCCCCGGGACTAGACCCTACAATGAGCAGTTCTTC.

The chain combines TRBV6-5 with TRBJ2-7, with TRBD2 identical over 7 bases. The CDR3 has 15 residues. Germline assignment: CDR1 MNHEY and CDR2 SVGAGI. Trimming removed 6 bases from V and 3 bases from J; junction bases left unmatched: 11. The DNA of the CDR3 is TGTGCCAGCAGACCAAACCCAAGGGACTACTACGAGCAGTACTTC. It encodes CASRPNPRDYYEQYF.

The chain carries TRBV6-1 and TRBJ1-5, with a weak D call TRBD1 (6 bases). This CDR3 is built from 16 residues. Trimming took off 2 bases at V and 0 bases at J, with 11 bases between the two ends. Germline V gene sequence: CDR1 MNHNS, CDR2 SASEGT. DNA for the CDR3: TGTGCCAGCAGTGAAATGGGGGCTGGTAGCAATCAGCCCCAGCATTTT. This gives the protein CASSEMGAGSNQPQHF.

The chain is built from TRBV28 and TRBJ1-2, with D possibly TRBD1 on 6 matching bases. Between the trimmed V and J ends, which lost 7 bases and 2 bases, there was a span of 14 bases. This CDR3 is 14 amino acids long. Germline CDR1 reads MDHEN; CDR2 reads SYDVKM. CDR3 residues: CASTTPQGNYGYTF. The DNA for the CDR3 is TGTGCCAGCACTACGCCACAGGGAAACTATGGCTACACCTTC.

V gene TRBV5-1 combines with J gene TRBJ1-2; tentatively, D is TRBD1 (5 bases). The V gene lost 2 bases and the J gene lost 7 bases, with 12 bases spanning the gap. This CDR3 is 13 amino acids long. CDR1 and CDR2 from the germline V gene are SGHRS and YFSETQ. The CDR3 bases are TGCGCCAGCAGCTTCCAGGGTGATAGTGGCTACACCTTC. Translation gives CASSFQGDSGYTF.

Concerning this clone itself: A much larger clone lies a single base off, so this may be a read error. The sample contains more than one DNA sequence encoding this CDR3. The rearrangement uses TRBV27 and TRBJ1-5; the match to TRBD1 covers 9 bases. This CDR3 is built from 13 residues. Germline lookup yields CDR1 MNHEY and CDR2 SMNVEV (reference sequence). The V gene end was trimmed by 5 bases and the J gene end by 4 bases; junction bases not matched to a gene: 0. In DNA form, the CDR3 reads TGTGCCAGCAGTGGACAGGGGAATCAGCCCCAGCATTTT. Translation gives CASSGQGNQPQHF.

V and J are TRBV15 and TRBJ1-4; tentatively, D is TRBD1 (5 bases). Trimming took off 3 bases at V and 8 bases at J, with 19 bases between the two ends. Germline V gene data show CDR1 as LNHNV and CDR2 as YYDKDF (reference sequence). CDR3 length: 16 residues. CDR3 DNA: TGTGCCACCAGCAGGCCCCAGGGAGGGGTTGGGGAAAAACTGTTTTTT. It is translated as CATSRPQGGVGEKLFF.

The rearrangement links TRBV2 to TRBJ1-6; the D is unclear. V was pared by 8 bases and J by 0 bases, with 5 bases between. There are 13 residues in the CDR3. Germline CDR1 and CDR2: SNHLY and FYNNEI. In DNA form, the CDR3 reads TGTGCCAGCGTCGGCTCCTATAATTCACCCCTCCACTTT. Translation: CASVGSYNSPLHF.

The rearrangement links TRBV10-1 to TRBJ2-5, with a tentative D call TRBD1 (6 bases). V shed 9 bases and J shed 2 bases, with 16 bases lying between them. Germline loops: CDR1 WNHNN, CDR2 SYGVQD (reference sequence). This CDR3 has 14 residues. CDR3 in DNA: TGCGCCAGGAGCAACCGGGACAAACAAGAGACCCAGTACTTC. Protein sequence: CARSNRDKQETQYF.

The genes are TRBV27 and TRBJ1-1, with D possibly TRBD1 on 5 matching bases. Germline lookup yields CDR1 MNHEY and CDR2 SMNVEV (reference sequence). Trimming pared 5 bases from V and 8 bases from J, leaving 21 bases between. The length of the CDR3 is 15 residues. The CDR3 is CASSPHLTARGEAFF. The DNA for the CDR3 is TGTGCCAGCAGTCCCCATCTGACAGCAAGGGGAGAAGCTTTCTTT.

This sequence joins TRBV5-1 and TRBJ2-7; 7 bases agree with TRBD2. Germline CDR1 is SGHRS and CDR2 is YFSETQ. This CDR3 is built from 14 residues. Losses at the gene ends were 2 bases for V and 1 base for J; bases not matched to a gene: 3. The CDR3 protein is CASSFGGFSYEQYF. CDR3 nucleotides: TGCGCCAGCAGCTTCGGGGGGTTTTCCTACGAGCAGTACTTC.

V is TRBV24-1 and J is TRBJ2-3; TRBD1 matches at 9 bases. V shed 5 bases and J 0 bases; nucleotides not matched to a gene: 8. This CDR3 has 17 residues. The germline V gene has CDR1 KGHDR and CDR2 SFDVKD. The CDR3 here is CATSANDRGWSTDTQYF. The CDR3 DNA reads TGTGCCACCAGTGCCAACGACAGGGGGTGGAGCACAGATACGCAGTATTTT.

The rearrangement joins TRBV19 to TRBJ1-6; 9 bases align to TRBD1. The germline V gene encodes CDR1 LNHDA and CDR2 SQIVND (reference sequence). The length of the CDR3 is 13 residues. The V gene end was trimmed by 9 bases and the J gene end by 7 bases; junction bases not matched to a gene: 4. The CDR3 spells CASQDRGNSPLHF. In nucleotides, the CDR3 is TGTGCCAGCCAGGACAGGGGAAATTCACCCCTCCACTTT.